This T cell receptor beta chain emerged from a study of long-term antiretroviral therapy in people with HIV. A v3.0 immunoSEQ assay was performed at survey level. Per-sample targets for sequencing were roughly 40,000-55,000 T-cell genomes. The data were produced by immunoSEQ multiplex PCR, yet TCRdb's version contains in-frame clones alone and is incomplete. The sample lists more than 35,000 clones, 90% to 95% occurring once. As concerns this clone: What it recognizes is unknown.

This CDR3 comprises 15 residues. V was cut by 4 bases and J by 0 bases, with 10 bases left in between. Germline V gene data show CDR1 as LGHNA and CDR2 as YNFKEQ. General observations from the study: Across all time points, the repertoire was dominated by clones that expanded before ART. The data indicate that diversity increased after ART but remained below transplant donor controls. Viral resistance, ART adherence and therapy changes all lacked available data.

The receptor was isolated from a woman in her forties or fifties with HIV. The sequencing used unsorted PBMCs, collected 4.1 years after starting antiretroviral therapy. The chain is built from TRBV4-2 and TRBJ2-1; D gene uncertain. CDR3 sequence: CASSLTWGSYNEQFF. CDR3 in DNA: TGTGCCAGCAGCCTTACTTGGGGCTCCTACAATGAGCAGTTCTTC.